This entry lists 15 T cell receptor beta chains sequenced from one sample in a study of control samples from healthy donors and cancer patients. Repertoires were generated with immunoSEQ multiplex PCR, while TCRdb's copy carries only in-frame clones and drops some. The sample carries 150,000 to 200,000 clones, about nine tenths recorded once. Sequences were obtained from blood. These receptors originate from a woman aged 25 to 39 in good health.

This chain connects TRBV28 to TRBJ2-3; 8 positions match TRBD2. Germline V gene sequence: CDR1 MDHEN, CDR2 SYDVKM. V shed 7 bases and J 4 bases; nucleotides not matched to a gene: 1. This CDR3 comprises 12 residues. The CDR3 nucleotides read TGTGCCAGCATCGGGAGGGCAGATACGCAGTATTTT. Amino acids: CASIGRADTQYF.

The rearrangement joins TRBV5-6 to TRBJ2-7, with 10 positions matching TRBD2. This CDR3 has 15 residues. The germline CDR1 and CDR2 sequences are SGHDT and YYEEEE. Unmatched junction bases numbered 8, after V lost 1 base and J lost 7 bases. For the CDR3, the DNA is TGTGCCAGCAGCTTGCGGGTTAGCGGGAGGTGGGAGCAGTACTTC. Protein: CASSLRVSGRWEQYF.

This clone was detected only once. The chain joins TRBV27 to TRBJ2-2; the match to TRBD1 covers 7 bases. Trimming cost V 5 bases and J 5 bases; bases outside gene matches: 8. The CDR3 extends over 15 amino acids. Germline V gives CDR1 MNHEY, CDR2 SMNVEV (reference sequence). The CDR3 DNA reads as TGTGCCAGCAGTCCCCGACAGGGCTGGACCGGGGAGCTGTTTTTT. Its translation: CASSPRQGWTGELFF.

The J gene is TRBJ1-2, the V gene TRBV4-3; D remains ambiguous. The CDR3 contains 14 residues. Germline loops: CDR1 LGHNA, CDR2 YSLEER. Trimming shortened V by 1 base and J by 2 bases, and 8 bases separated the two germline ends. In nucleotides, the CDR3 is TGCGCCAGCAGCCAAGGGATAGGGAACTATGGCTACACCTTC. Its protein product is CASSQGIGNYGYTF.

This chain connects TRBV18 to TRBJ2-7; possible D gene TRBD2, 5 bases. CDR1 and CDR2 (germline): KGHSH, LQKENI. There are 15 residues in the CDR3. Trimming shortened V by 3 bases and J by 0 bases, and 12 bases separated the two germline ends. The CDR3 DNA reads TGTGCCAGCTCACCCCCCGGACGGGACTCCTACGAGCAGTACTTC. This encodes CASSPPGRDSYEQYF.

The V and J genes are TRBV27 and TRBJ1-1; TRBD1 is a possible D gene (6 bases). This CDR3 region has 13 residues. The V gene's germline CDR1 is MNHEY and CDR2 SMNVEV (reference sequence). V lost 1 base, J lost 4 bases, and 7 bases lay in between. CDR3: CASSLLGATEAFF. DNA of the CDR3: TGTGCCAGCAGTTTATTGGGGGCCACTGAAGCTTTCTTT.

This rearrangement joins TRBV6-5 to TRBJ2-3, with 7 positions matching TRBD1. CDR1 MNHEY and CDR2 SVGAGI come from the germline V gene. Trimming took 0 bases from V and 4 from J; bases not matched to a gene: 7. This CDR3 comprises 16 residues. CDR3 bases: TGTGCCAGCAGTTACTCGAGAGGGGGCAAGGCAGATACGCAGTATTTT. Its translation is CASSYSRGGKADTQYF.

This clone has just one count. V usage is TRBV4-1 and J usage is TRBJ2-7, with D possibly matching TRBD2 (6 bases). There are 15 residues in the CDR3. Per germline, CDR1 MGHRA and CDR2 YSYEKL. The germline V and J ends were trimmed by 1 base and 2 bases, with 12 bases remaining between them. Here the CDR3 reads CASSQGQGGAYEQYF. CDR3 in DNA: TGCGCCAGCAGCCAAGGGCAGGGAGGAGCCTACGAGCAGTACTTC.

The rearrangement joins TRBV3-1 (or the pseudogene TRBV3-2) to TRBJ2-7, with D possibly matching TRBD1 (7 bases). Germline V gene sequence: CDR1 LGHDT, CDR2 YNNKEL (reference sequence). This CDR3 contains 14 residues. The V gene lost 1 base and the J gene lost 7 bases, with 14 bases spanning the gap. In DNA, the CDR3 is TGTGCCAGCAGCCAAGGAGGAGGGGGCGGAGAGCAGTACTTC. Amino acids: CASSQGGGGGEQYF.

The rearrangement uses TRBV7-9 and TRBJ1-1; D unresolved. V shed 11 bases and J shed 0 bases, with 10 bases lying between them. Germline V gives CDR1 SEHNR, CDR2 FQNEAQ (reference sequence). CDR3 length: 12 residues. In DNA, the CDR3 is TGTGCCGACGGACGGATGAACACTGAAGCTTTCTTT. Its translation is CADGRMNTEAFF. Filled out from reference TRBV7-9 and TRBJ1-1, the complete variable domain reads DTGVSQNPRHKITKRGQNVTFRCDPISEHNRLYWYRQTLGQGPEFLTYFQNEAQLEKSRLLSDRFSAERPKGSFSTLEIQRTEQGDSAMYLCADGRMNTEAFFGQGTRLTVV.

The CDR3 region has the DNA TGTGCCAGCAGTTACGTTACTAGCAGGAACACCGGGGAGCTGTTTTTT. Protein product: CASSYVTSRNTGELFF. The chain employs TRBV6-5 and TRBJ2-2; TRBD2 is a possible D gene (6 bases). The V gene lost 2 bases and the J gene lost 1 base, with 11 bases spanning the gap. The CDR3 runs to 16 residues. Germline-derived CDR1 and CDR2 are MNHEY and SVGAGI.

As DNA, the CDR3 is TGTGCCAGCAGTTCGGTCGTGCAGGGCACCTACGAGCAGTACTTC. Amino acid sequence: CASSSVVQGTYEQYF. The chain employs TRBV28 and TRBJ2-7; the D gene is possibly TRBD1 (5 bases). CDR3 length: 15 residues. The germline V and J ends were trimmed by 4 bases and 2 bases, with 15 bases remaining between them. Looked up from germline, CDR1 is MDHEN and CDR2 is SYDVKM.

This chain joins TRBV11-3 and TRBJ2-5, with 7 positions matching TRBD1. V lost 6 bases, J lost 2 bases, and 9 bases stayed unmatched. Germline loops: CDR1 SGHNT, CDR2 YENEEA. The CDR3 is 15 residues long. The CDR3 DNA follows: TGTGCCAGCAGAACCGGGACAGCCTTTCAAGAGACCCAGTACTTC. This codes for CASRTGTAFQETQYF.

Concerning this clone itself: An end of the junction differs from the germline gene, which may be a read error. The gene calls are TRBV3-1 (or the pseudogene TRBV3-2) and TRBJ2-2; either TRBD1 or TRBD2 may supply D (7 bases each). The CDR3 extends over 16 amino acids. Germline values: CDR1 LGHDT, CDR2 YNNKEL (reference sequence). CDR3 bases: TGTGCCCGCAGCCGGCAGGGGGGGCCGAACACCGGGGAGCTGTTTTTT. Translation gives CARSRQGGPNTGELFF.

The chain combines TRBV7-2 with TRBJ1-5; no clear D. The CDR3 contains 13 residues. Germline V gives CDR1 SGHTA, CDR2 FQGNSA. Deletions cut 6 bases from V and 3 bases from J, with 9 bases between. CDR3 loop: CASRPTFNQPQHF. The CDR3 coding sequence is TGTGCCAGCAGGCCCACTTTCAATCAGCCCCAGCATTTT.